A selection of T cell receptor beta chains follows, all from one sample in a study of shared clonotypes between healthy human individuals. Some clones are missing from TCRdb's copy, which holds only in-frame ones; the method was immunoSEQ multiplex PCR. The sample lists about 2 million clones; about 94% were seen once. Sequencing was carried out using naive CD8+ T cells sorted from blood. These receptors were collected from a man aged 18 to 29 in good health. Each CDR3 is given with its conserved first and last residue. A D gene is named only where the DNA matches it firmly. Only part of the rows carry a size: once, few, many, or a class if the clone is expanded.

cdr3_nt cdr3_aa clone_size j_call d_call v_call
TGTGCCATCAGTGGGGGGACTAGCGGGAATTATACGCAGTATTTT CAISGGTSGNYTQYF NA TRBJ2-3 TRBD2 TRBV10-3
TGTGCCAGCAGTTTTTCGGAGGGCACTGAAGCTTTCTTT CASSFSEGTEAFF NA TRBJ1-1 NA TRBV27
TGTGCCAGCAGCCCAACAGGAGGCTCCTACGAGCAGTACTTC CASSPTGGSYEQYF once TRBJ2-7 NA TRBV7-2
TGTGCCAGCAGTCCTAGATGGGACACCCGCGTGTCCCACAATGAGCAGTTCTTC CASSPRWDTRVSHNEQFF NA TRBJ2-1 NA TRBV27
TGTGCCTGGAGTGGACCGATACTTGGGGGCGAGCAGTACTTC CAWSGPILGGEQYF NA TRBJ2-7 NA TRBV30
TGCGCCAGCAGCCAAGATGAAGGTAGCGGCTACGAGCAGTACTTC CASSQDEGSGYEQYF NA TRBJ2-7 NA TRBV4-1
TGTGCCAGCAGCGACCTACAGGGGCGGTATGGCTACACCTTC CASSDLQGRYGYTF NA TRBJ1-2 TRBD1 TRBV9
TGTGCCAGCAGCGTAGGGGCAGAACCTGGCCCTGAAGCTTTCTTT CASSVGAEPGPEAFF NA TRBJ1-1 NA TRBV9
TGTGCCAGCAGCCACGAAGGGTGGGAGCAGTACTTC CASSHEGWEQYF NA TRBJ2-7 NA TRBV7-9
TGCGCCAGCAGCTTAAGATGGACAGGCGAAGACTACGAGCAGTACTTC CASSLRWTGEDYEQYF NA TRBJ2-7 TRBD1 TRBV5-1
TGTGCCAGCACCGCCCGGGAGGCAGGGGACGTGGACAATGAGCAGTTCTTC CASTAREAGDVDNEQFF NA TRBJ2-1 NA TRBV27
TGTGCCAGCAGTACGACGGTTGGAGAGACCCAGTACTTC CASSTTVGETQYF NA TRBJ2-5 NA TRBV2
TGTGCCAGCAGCTTACGCGGGACAGGGGGCGCAGGGGATGAGCAGTTCTTC CASSLRGTGGAGDEQFF NA TRBJ2-1 TRBD1 TRBV7-9
TGTGCCAGCAGTTTCGACAGAACCTACGAGCAGTACTTC CASSFDRTYEQYF NA TRBJ2-7 NA TRBV5-5
TGCGCCAGCAGGCAATCCGGGACAGACTATGGCTACACCTTC CASRQSGTDYGYTF NA TRBJ1-2 TRBD1 TRBV10-1
TGTGCCAGCAGTCACGGACGAGATCAGCCCCAGCATTTT CASSHGRDQPQHF NA TRBJ1-5 NA TRBV6-6
TGTGCCAGCAGCCCGGGACTAGCGGACAATGAGCAGTTCTTC CASSPGLADNEQFF NA TRBJ2-1 TRBD2 TRBV2
TGTGCCAGCAGCCAAACCCCCCTCTACGAGCAGTACTTC CASSQTPLYEQYF NA TRBJ2-7 NA TRBV16
TGCGCCAGCAGCTCCAAGAACACTGAAGCTTTCTTT CASSSKNTEAFF NA TRBJ1-1 NA TRBV4-1
TGTGCCAGCAGCCCTGGACTAGATCAAGAGACCCAGTACTTC CASSPGLDQETQYF NA TRBJ2-5 TRBD2 TRBV13
TGTGCCAGCAGCTTAAGGGGGGAAGATACGCAGTATTTT CASSLRGEDTQYF NA TRBJ2-3 NA TRBV7-9
TGTGCCAGCAGCCCTCTTCAAAACACTGAAGCTTTCTTT CASSPLQNTEAFF NA TRBJ1-1 NA TRBV5-4
TGCAGTGCTGGTTGGAGGGAGACCCAGTACTTC CSAGWRETQYF NA TRBJ2-5 NA TRBV20-1
TGCAGCGCATTGGTCGGGACAGGGGTGGCTTTCTTT CSALVGTGVAFF NA TRBJ1-1 TRBD1 TRBV29-1
TGTGCCAGCAAGGGCCTTGGGCAGTACTTC CASKGLGQYF NA TRBJ2-7 NA TRBV6-6
TGTGCCAGCAGCCCGTCGACATTTACCTACGAGCAGTACTTC CASSPSTFTYEQYF NA TRBJ2-7 NA TRBV5-6
TGCGCCAGCAGCCAAGATACCTCCGGGTATGGCTACACCTTC CASSQDTSGYGYTF NA TRBJ1-2 NA TRBV4-1
TGCGCCAGCAGCCGGGACACGGATGACACTGAAGCTTTCTTT CASSRDTDDTEAFF NA TRBJ1-1 NA TRBV5-1
TGTGCCAGCAGCTTAGATCGTCTAGCGGGGAACTGGCAGTTCTTC CASSLDRLAGNWQFF NA TRBJ2-1 TRBD2 TRBV11-2
TGTGCCAGCAGCACGGCCCTAGCGGGGGAAACCTACGAGCAGTACTTC CASSTALAGETYEQYF NA TRBJ2-7 TRBD2 TRBV7-9
TGCAGCGTTGGACAGGGCGCCTACGAGCAGTACTTC CSVGQGAYEQYF NA TRBJ2-7 TRBD1 TRBV29-1
TGTGCCAGCAGCTCCGGGACAGTGGGATCTAATGAAAAACTGTTTTTT CASSSGTVGSNEKLFF NA TRBJ1-4 TRBD1 TRBV7-9
TGCGCCAGCAGCCAAGACGGTTCCTGGGAATCTGGCTACACCTTC CASSQDGSWESGYTF NA TRBJ1-2 NA TRBV4-3
TGTGCCAGCAGCCAAGAAGCCGGGGTCTCCTACAATGAGCAGTTCTTC CASSQEAGVSYNEQFF NA TRBJ2-1 NA TRBV4-2
TGTGCCAGCTCACCAGCTCCGGGGGGCGCGAACACCGGGGAGCTGTTTTTT CASSPAPGGANTGELFF NA TRBJ2-2 NA TRBV18
TGTGCCAGTAGCCGAGGACAGTTAAACACTGAAGCTTTCTTT CASSRGQLNTEAFF NA TRBJ1-1 NA TRBV19
TGTGCCAGTGGGGATCGGATTTACACCGAAAAACTGTTTTTT CASGDRIYTEKLFF NA TRBJ1-4 NA TRBV19